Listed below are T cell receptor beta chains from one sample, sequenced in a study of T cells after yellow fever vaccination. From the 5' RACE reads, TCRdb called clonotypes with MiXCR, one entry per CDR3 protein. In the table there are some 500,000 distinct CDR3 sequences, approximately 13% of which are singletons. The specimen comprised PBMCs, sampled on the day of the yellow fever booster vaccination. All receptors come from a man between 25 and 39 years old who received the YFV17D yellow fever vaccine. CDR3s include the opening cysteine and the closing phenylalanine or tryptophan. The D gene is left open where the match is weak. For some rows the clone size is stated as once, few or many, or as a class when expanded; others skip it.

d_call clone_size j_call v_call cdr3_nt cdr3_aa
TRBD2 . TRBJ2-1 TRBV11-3 TGTGCCAGCAGCTTAACTAGCGACCCCTCCTACAATGAGCAGTTCTTC CASSLTSDPSYNEQFF
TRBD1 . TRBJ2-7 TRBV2 TGTGCCAGCAGGGGACAGGGTTCGTCCTACGAGCAGTACTTC CASRGQGSSYEQYF
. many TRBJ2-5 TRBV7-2 TGTGCCAGCAGCTTAAACAGAAATCAAGAGACCCAGTACTTC CASSLNRNQETQYF
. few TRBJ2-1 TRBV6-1 TGTGCCAGCAGTGAAGGGCTGCCTGGGGGCAATGAGCAGTTCTTC CASSEGLPGGNEQFF
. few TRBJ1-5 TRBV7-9 TGTGCCAGCAGCTTATATGCAGGACGAAGCAATCAGCCCCAGCATTTT CASSLYAGRSNQPQHF
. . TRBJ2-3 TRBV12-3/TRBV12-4 TGTGCCAGCAGAGCTTCAGGGGCGAATACGCAGTATTTT CASRASGANTQYF
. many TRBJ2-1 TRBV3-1 TGTGCCAGCAGCCTGTTGCGGGACCACAATGAGCAGTTCTTC CASSLLRDHNEQFF
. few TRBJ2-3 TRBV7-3 TGTGCCAGCCGGCCGGGACTTACCACAGATACGCAGTATTTT CASRPGLTTDTQYF
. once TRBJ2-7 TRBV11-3 TGTGCCAGCTGCTTGTTTGGCGGGGAGAACTACGAGCAGTACTTC CASCLFGGENYEQYF
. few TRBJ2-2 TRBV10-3 TGTGCCATCCAGGGGTTAGGGACCGGGGAGCTGTTTTTT CAIQGLGTGELFF
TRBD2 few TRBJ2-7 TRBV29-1 TGCAGCGTTGAAGCAGGGACTAGCGGGAACAAGTACTTC CSVEAGTSGNKYF
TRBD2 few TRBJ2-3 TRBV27 TGTGCCAGCAGGCCAGCGGGAGGGCCGCCAGATACGCAGTATTTT CASRPAGGPPDTQYF
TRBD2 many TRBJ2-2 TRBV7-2 TGTGCCAGCAGCCCCAGGGGAGCGGGAGAAACCGGGGAGCTGTTTTTT CASSPRGAGETGELFF
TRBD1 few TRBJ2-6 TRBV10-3 TGTGCCATCAGTGAGGATGGGACAGGGGGCTCTGGGGCCAACGTCCTGACTTTC CAISEDGTGGSGANVLTF
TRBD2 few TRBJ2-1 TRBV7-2 TGTGCCAGCAGCGTGGCGGGAGGCCCTAACAATGAGCAGTTCTTC CASSVAGGPNNEQFF
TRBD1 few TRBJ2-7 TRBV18 TGTGCCAGCTCACAGGGGACAGTCTACGAGCAGTACTTC CASSQGTVYEQYF
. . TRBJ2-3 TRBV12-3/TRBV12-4 TGTGCCAGCAGCTACTTGGCAGGCATTCCAGATACGCAGTATTTT CASSYLAGIPDTQYF
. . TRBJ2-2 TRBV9 TGTGCCAGCAGCGCCGCCGGAGACCCGAACACCGGGGAGCTGTTTTTT CASSAAGDPNTGELFF
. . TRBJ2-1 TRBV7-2 TGTGCCAGCAGAAGAAGGGGGGAGACTTCCTACAATGAGCAGTTCTTC CASRRRGETSYNEQFF
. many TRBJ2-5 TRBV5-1 TGCGCCAGCAGCTTGGGTTCGGGGGGCTTCCAAGAGACCCAGTACTTC CASSLGSGGFQETQYF
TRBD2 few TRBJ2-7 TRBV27 TGTGCCAGCAGTTCGGGACTAGCGGGAGTCGAGCAGTACTTC CASSSGLAGVEQYF
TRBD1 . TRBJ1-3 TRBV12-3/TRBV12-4 TGTGCCAGCAGTTTCGTATACAGACAGGGAGGAAACACCATATATTTT CASSFVYRQGGNTIYF
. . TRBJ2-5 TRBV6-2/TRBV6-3 TGTGCCAGCAGCTATAACTTAGAGACCCAGTACTTC CASSYNLETQYF
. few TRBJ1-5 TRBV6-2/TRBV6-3 TGTGCCAGCAGTCTTTATATGCAGCCCCAGCATTTT CASSLYMQPQHF
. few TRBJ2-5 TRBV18 TGTGCCAGCTCACCAAATCATGGAGAGACCCAGTACTTC CASSPNHGETQYF
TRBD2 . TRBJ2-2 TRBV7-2 TGTGCCAGCAGCTCGACTAGCGGGAGAACCGGGGAGCTGTTTTTT CASSSTSGRTGELFF
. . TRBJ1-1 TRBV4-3 TGCGCCAGCAGCCAAGAAGGCACGGGTTACACTGAAGCTTTCTTT CASSQEGTGYTEAFF
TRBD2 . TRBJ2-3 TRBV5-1 TGCGCCAGCAGCTTGAGAGAGACGCTAGCGGTCCTGGATACGCAGTATTTT CASSLRETLAVLDTQYF
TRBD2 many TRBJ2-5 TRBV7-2 TGTGCCAGCAGTTTACTAGCGGGGGGACAAGAGACCCAGTACTTC CASSLLAGGQETQYF
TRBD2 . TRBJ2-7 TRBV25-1 TGTGCCAGCAGTGAATCAGCGGGAGGGCCTATCCGGAACTTC CASSESAGGPIRNF
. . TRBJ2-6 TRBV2 TGTGCCAGCACCATACCTCAATACAGGGCTGGGGCCAACGTCCTGACTTTC CASTIPQYRAGANVLTF
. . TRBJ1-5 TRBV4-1 TGCGCCAGCAGCCAAGAACCCCCGACAGCATACAATCAGCCCCAGCATTTT CASSQEPPTAYNQPQHF
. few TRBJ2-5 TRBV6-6 TGTGCCAGCAGTTGGGCTAGGCAAGAGACCCAGTACTTC CASSWARQETQYF
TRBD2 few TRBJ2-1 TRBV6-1 TGTGCCAGCAACCCAGATCGATGGCTAGCGGGAGGGCGACGGAATGAGCAGTTCTTC CASNPDRWLAGGRRNEQFF
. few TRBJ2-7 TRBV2 TGTGCCAGCAGTGAAGTTCCAAACGAGCAGTACTTC CASSEVPNEQYF
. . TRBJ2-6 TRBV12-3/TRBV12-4 TGTGCCAGTAAAGAGGAAGGGGACCCATCTGGGGCCAACGTCCTGACTTTC CASKEEGDPSGANVLTF
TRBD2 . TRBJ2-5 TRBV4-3 TGCGCCAGCAGCCAAGAACTAGCGGAAGAGACCCAGTACTTC CASSQELAEETQYF
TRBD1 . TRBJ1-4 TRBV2 TGTGCCAGCAGAGCCGGGACAGGGAGTATGGATGAAAAACTGTTTTTT CASRAGTGSMDEKLFF
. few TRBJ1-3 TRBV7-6 TGTGCCAGCAGCTTAGGCGGGATTTACGCGGGAAACACCATATATTTT CASSLGGIYAGNTIYF
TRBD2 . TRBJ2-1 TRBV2 TGTGTTAACGCTGCGGGAGGAGGGCACAATGAGCAGTTCTTC CVNAAGGGHNEQFF
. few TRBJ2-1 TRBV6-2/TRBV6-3 TGTGCCAGCAGCGAACCGAGGGACCACTCCTACAATGAGCAGTTCTTC CASSEPRDHSYNEQFF
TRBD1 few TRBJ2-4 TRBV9 TGTGCCAGCAGCGCGCGGGGGGGACAGGGGGCGTTAGACAAAAACATTCAGTACTTC CASSARGGQGALDKNIQYF
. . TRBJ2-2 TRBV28 TGTGCCAGCAGTTCACACATTCCCGGGCTCACGGAGGGGGAGCTGTTTTTT CASSSHIPGLTEGELFF
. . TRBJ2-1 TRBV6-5 TGTGCCAGCAGTTCGCTCTTCCCCTTCAATGAGCAGTTCTTC CASSSLFPFNEQFF
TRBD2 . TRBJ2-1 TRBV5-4 TGTGCCAGCAGCTTGGGGACTAGCGGGGCTCTGACCTGGGGGGAAGAGCAGTTCTTC CASSLGTSGALTWGEEQFF
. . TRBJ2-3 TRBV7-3 TGTGCCAGCAGCTTAACACAGGGACTGACAGATACGCAGTATTTT CASSLTQGLTDTQYF
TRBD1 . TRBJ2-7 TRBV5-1 TGCGCCAGCAGCAGACCGGAGGGACAGGGGAGGTACGAGCAGTACTTC CASSRPEGQGRYEQYF
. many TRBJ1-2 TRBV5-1 TGCGCCAGCAGCCCAGTCGCAGGGCCCTTAAACTATGGCTACACCTTC CASSPVAGPLNYGYTF
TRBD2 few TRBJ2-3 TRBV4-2 TGCGCCAGCAGCCACGGGACTAGCGGTTATAGCACAGATACGCAGTATTTT CASSHGTSGYSTDTQYF
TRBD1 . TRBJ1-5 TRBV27 TGTGCCAGCAGTTTGACAGGGAGGAATCAGCCCCAGCATTTT CASSLTGRNQPQHF
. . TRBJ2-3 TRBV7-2 TGTGCCAGCAGCTTAGTCATGGGAGCCGGAGATACGCAGTATTTT CASSLVMGAGDTQYF
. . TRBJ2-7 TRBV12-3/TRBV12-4 TGTGCCAGCAGGAGCCCGAGCTCCTACGAGCAGTACTTC CASRSPSSYEQYF
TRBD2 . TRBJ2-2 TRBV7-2 TGTGCCAGCAGCTTGCAAGCGGGAGTCCCCACCGGGGAGCTGTTTTTT CASSLQAGVPTGELFF
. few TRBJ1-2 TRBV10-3 TGTGCCATAAGGGGACGCGGCGTGGATGGCTACACCTTC CAIRGRGVDGYTF
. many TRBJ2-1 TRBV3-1 TGTGCCAGCAGCCCGTCTGGCAATGAGCAGTTCTTC CASSPSGNEQFF
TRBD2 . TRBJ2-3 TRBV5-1 TGCGCCAGCAGCTTGGCCTGGGCTAGCGGGAGAAGAGAGGGGGCAGATACGCAGTATTTT CASSLAWASGRREGADTQYF